Listed below are T cell receptor beta chains from one sample, sequenced in a study of early stage breast cancer tumors. Sequenced by immunoSEQ multiplex PCR; TCRdb stores in-frame clones only, minus some. Here the sample spans around 25,000 clones, 60% to 70% being singletons. The source material was breast tumor tissue. Receptor source: a person between 55 and 69 years old with breast cancer. Both conserved end residues are trimmed from each CDR3.

>TRBV7-9|13
ASSPQGAGYNEQF
>TRBV18|12
ASSPGAQSYEQY
>TRBV28|15
ASSFLIGEADNQPQH
>TRBV28|12
ASSSVPRVYEQY
>TRBV4-1|13
ASSPEGQPRETQY
>TRBV7-3|12
ASSYQGSAETQY
>TRBV5-4|12
ASSFDRTGNTIY
>TRBV19|12
ASSGAGKGYEQY
>TRBV5-1|16
ASSLEGQGLGGANVLT
>TRBV27|10
ASSAGTGYYT
>TRBV11-3|14
ASSLGTGGVGNIQY
>TRBV6-1|13
ASRIQGEGNQPQH
>TRBV10-3|15
AISRTSGRGGSDTQY
>TRBV11-2|13
ASSLGLAGVYEQY
>TRBV20-1|8
SAGPYEQY
>TRBV11-3|12
ASSLGGGTYEQY
>TRBV28|12
ASSLGGQGNTIY
>TRBV11-2|15
ASSLGQRGQGNTEAF
>TRBV7-8|16
ASSSHLVPAGVSREQY
>TRBV27|14
ASSSSRDLANYGYT
>TRBV19|15
ASKRVPAGGPGETQY
>TRBV9|13
ASSLGLAGVYEQY
>TRBV10-3|15
AISGGQTSNMGTEAF
>TRBV6-5|13
ASSYRTGYTGELF
>TRBV7-2|13
ASSLASVRTGELF
>TRBV30|11
AWSPLDSNEQF
>TRBV2|9
ASMGGNEQF
>TRBV5-1|11
ASSSRDNYEQY
>TRBV20-1|9
SASGEETQY
>TRBV7-2|14
ASSLAGTGSPYGYT
>TRBV29-1|9
SVGAGYEQY
>TRBV6-5|13
ASSLYGGSNQPQH
>TRBV29-1|11
SVRRGLNTEAF
>TRBV15|13
ATGRPGTGNHGYT
>TRBV2|12
ASSRTGRNEKLF
>TRBV28|14
ASSPRDRAVDTEAF
>TRBV4-3|16
ASSQDWDRGMGSYEQY
>TRBV7-9|11
ASSLISSYEQY
>TRBV7-9|11
ASSQGSGEKLF
>TRBV11-2|12
ASSGYRERDRAF
>TRBV10-3|15
AISESNSTGPNQPQH
>TRBV19|11
ASSQGGNTEAF